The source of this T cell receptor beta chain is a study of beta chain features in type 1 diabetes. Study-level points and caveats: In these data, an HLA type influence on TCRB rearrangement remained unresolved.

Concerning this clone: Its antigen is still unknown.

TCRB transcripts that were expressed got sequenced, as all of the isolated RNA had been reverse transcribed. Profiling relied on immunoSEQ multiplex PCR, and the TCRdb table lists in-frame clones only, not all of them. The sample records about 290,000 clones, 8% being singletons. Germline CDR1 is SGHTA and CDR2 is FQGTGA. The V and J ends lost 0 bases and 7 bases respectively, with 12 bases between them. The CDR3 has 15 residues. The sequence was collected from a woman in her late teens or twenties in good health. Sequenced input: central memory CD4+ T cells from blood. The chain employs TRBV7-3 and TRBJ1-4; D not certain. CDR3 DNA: TGTGCCAGCAGCTTAACGTTCGGTCCTGGTGAAAAACTGTTTTTT. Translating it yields CASSLTFGPGEKLFF. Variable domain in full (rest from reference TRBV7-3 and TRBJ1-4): GAGVSQTPSNKVTEKGKYVELRCDPISGHTALYWYRQSLGQGPEFLIYFQGTGAADDSGLPNDRFFAVRPEGSVSTLKIQRTERGDSAVYLCASSLTFGPGEKLFFGSGTQLSVL.